Following are 26 T cell receptor beta chains from one sample sequenced in a study of blood T cell repertoires in COVID-19. Sequenced by immunoSEQ multiplex PCR; TCRdb stores in-frame clones only, minus some. The table lists approximately 120,000 clones, around four fifths of them singletons, with around a sixth in the top ten. The sample comprised peripheral blood. The receptors here all came from a woman in her sixties with acute or convalescent COVID-19.

This rearrangement joins TRBV11-3 to TRBJ2-7; the D gene is possibly TRBD1 (5 bases). V was trimmed by 10 bases and J by 4 bases, leaving 20 bases between them. The CDR3 contains 14 residues. The germline V gene has CDR1 SGHNT and CDR2 YENEEA. In nucleotides, the CDR3 is TGTGCCACCCAACAGGTCCCTTGGGGATACGAGCAGTACTTC. Its translation is CATQQVPWGYEQYF.

The V call is TRBV4-1, the J call TRBJ2-5; TRBD1 aligns across 8 bases. The CDR3 is 15 residues long. After removal of 0 bases from V and 5 bases from J, the junction contained 5 bases not matched to a gene. Germline lookup yields CDR1 MGHRA and CDR2 YSYEKL. The CDR3 is CASSQDHNRGETQYF. In DNA, the CDR3 is TGCGCCAGCAGCCAAGATCATAACAGGGGGGAGACCCAGTACTTC.

This sequence joins TRBV13 and TRBJ2-3, with 10 nucleotides matching TRBD2. This CDR3 comprises 17 residues. CDR1 is PRHDT and CDR2 is FYEKMQ in the germline V gene (reference sequence). J was trimmed by 6 bases and V by 5 bases; bases with no gene match: 14. The CDR3 coding sequence is TGTGCCAGCAGCGGGAGCGGGAGGGGAACCCGCCGCGATACGCAGTATTTT. This codes for CASSGSGRGTRRDTQYF.

About this clone itself: Other DNA sequences in this specimen translate into the identical CDR3. The V call is TRBV7-2, the J call TRBJ1-5; a possible D gene is TRBD1 (5 bases). V lost 3 bases to trimming and J lost 7 bases, with 10 bases between them. Germline V gives CDR1 SGHTA, CDR2 FQGNSA. The CDR3 totals 13 residues. CDR3 nucleotide sequence: TGTGCCAGCAGCTTTTCAGGGTCGCAGCCCCAGCATTTT. Its translation is CASSFSGSQPQHF.

V usage is TRBV19 and J usage is TRBJ1-2, with 7 bases matching TRBD1. CDR3 size: 14 residues. Germline CDR1 LNHDA, CDR2 SQIVND (reference sequence). With 0 bases clipped from V and 6 bases from J, the junction kept 4 bases outside the gene matches. CDR3: CASSIDRDRDGYTF. The CDR3 region has the DNA TGTGCCAGTAGTATAGATAGAGACAGGGATGGCTACACCTTC.

This clone was picked up one time. Other nucleotide sequences from this sample produce the same CDR3. This rearrangement joins TRBV5-1 to TRBJ2-7, with D perhaps TRBD2 (7 bases). CDR1 and CDR2 from the germline V gene are SGHRS and YFSETQ. Trimming took 3 bases from V and 5 from J, leaving 12 bases between them. The CDR3 is made up of 13 amino acids. In nucleotides, the CDR3 is TGCGCCAGCAGCTGGGGGGGCCGGGACGAGCAGTACTTC. This sequence encodes CASSWGGRDEQYF. Full variable domain (remainder filled in from reference TRBV5-1 and TRBJ2-7): KAGVTQTPRYLIKTRGQQVTLSCSPISGHRSVSWYQQTPGQGLQFLFEYFSETQRNKGNFPGRFSGRQFSNSRSEMNVSTLELGDSALYLCASSWGGRDEQYFGPGTRLTVT.

The rearrangement joins TRBV28 to TRBJ2-5, with TRBD1 as a possible D gene (7 bases). This CDR3 is built from 13 residues. V lost 5 bases and J lost 7, with 14 bases in between. Germline V gives CDR1 MDHEN, CDR2 SYDVKM. The CDR3 region is CASSPTQGGTQYF. The CDR3 DNA reads TGTGCCAGCAGTCCCACCCAGGGGGGGACCCAGTACTTC.

The chain has TRBV7-2 and TRBJ2-5; TRBD2 matches at 7 bases. CDR3 length equals 14 residues. V lost 5 bases to trimming and J lost 5 bases; unmatched junction nucleotides: 8. Germline lookup yields CDR1 SGHTA and CDR2 FQGNSA. This CDR3 is CASSPQRGGETQYF. The CDR3 DNA follows: TGTGCCAGCAGCCCCCAGCGGGGAGGGGAGACCCAGTACTTC.

The chain employs TRBV11-2 and TRBJ2-2; TRBD2 matches 10 bases. The CDR3 consists of 17 residues. V trimming: 3 bases; J trimming: 8 bases; junction bases outside the gene matches: 12. Germline V gene data show CDR1 as SGHAT and CDR2 as FQNNGV. The DNA of the CDR3 is TGTGCCAGCAGCTTTTCTTTGGAGCGGGGGGGCCGAGGGGAGCTGTTTTTT. Its translation is CASSFSLERGGRGELFF.

This chain connects TRBV5-6 to TRBJ1-1, with 7 bases that match TRBD1. The CDR3 has 12 residues. J was trimmed by 12 bases and V by 4 bases; bases with no gene match: 9. Germline assignment: CDR1 SGHDT and CDR2 YYEEEE. Here the CDR3 reads CASSKDRVGPFF. The CDR3 region has the DNA TGTGCCAGCAGCAAAGACAGGGTGGGACCTTTCTTT.

The chain employs TRBV29-1 and TRBJ2-7; D possibly corresponds to TRBD1 (6 bases). V was trimmed by 5 bases and J by 3 bases, leaving 17 bases between them. This CDR3 is 14 amino acids long. Germline V lookup: CDR1 SQVTM, CDR2 ANQGSEA. CDR3 bases: TGCAGCGTTTCAGGAGGCCGGGACAACTACGAGCAGTACTTC. Protein: CSVSGGRDNYEQYF.

CDR3 DNA: TGTGCCAGCAGTGATTTAGTGAATGAGCAGTTCTTC. Translation gives CASSDLVNEQFF. The rearrangement uses TRBV6-1 and TRBJ2-1; D gene unclear. Germline CDR1 MNHNS, CDR2 SASEGT. The CDR3 is made up of 12 amino acids. V gave up 3 bases and J gave up 7 bases, with 7 bases separating them.

The rearrangement links TRBV19 to TRBJ1-4, with 12 bases aligning to TRBD1. The V gene's germline CDR1 is LNHDA and CDR2 SQIVND (reference sequence). This CDR3 has 15 residues. The V and J ends lost 7 bases and 8 bases, in that order; junction bases with no gene match: 8. The CDR3 protein is CASTTRDRGQEKLFF. The CDR3 region has the DNA TGTGCCAGTACCACACGGGACAGGGGGCAGGAAAAACTGTTTTTT. Full variable domain (missing parts from reference TRBV19 and TRBJ1-4): DGGITQSPKYLFRKEGQNVTLSCEQNLNHDAMYWYRQDPGQGLRLIYYSQIVNDFQKGDIAEGYSVSREKKESFPLTVTSAQKNPTAFYLCASTTRDRGQEKLFFGSGTQLSVL.

The table lists this clone with a count of one. In DNA form, the CDR3 reads TGTGCCAGCAGTTACGTCTCTCAAGAGACCCAGTACTTC. Residues: CASSYVSQETQYF. The chain couples TRBV6-5 to TRBJ2-5; D unresolved. Germline assignment: CDR1 MNHEY and CDR2 SVGAGI. Trimming cost V 2 bases and J 2 bases, with 6 bases left between them. The CDR3 contains 13 residues.

This chain joins TRBV11-3 and TRBJ2-3; 16 positions agree with TRBD2. Per germline, CDR1 SGHNT and CDR2 YENEEA. The CDR3 totals 16 residues. With 5 bases clipped from V and 4 bases from J, the junction kept 3 bases outside the gene matches. The CDR3 sequence: CASSPGLAGGPDTQYF. The CDR3, as DNA: TGTGCCAGCAGCCCGGGACTAGCGGGAGGGCCAGATACGCAGTATTTT.

J is TRBJ2-2 and V is TRBV29-1, with D possibly TRBD2 on 5 matching bases. From germline, CDR1 is SQVTM and CDR2 ANQGSEA. The CDR3 runs to 12 residues. Trimming pared 3 bases from V and 3 bases from J, leaving 5 bases between. CDR3 sequence reads: CSVDGDTGELFF. The CDR3 DNA reads TGCAGCGTTGACGGGGACACCGGGGAGCTGTTTTTT.

The genes are TRBV5-4 and TRBJ1-2; 8 nucleotides align to TRBD1. The J segment lost 8 bases and the V segment lost 4 bases, leaving 13 bases of the junction unmatched. CDR3 length: 15 amino acids. Germline values: CDR1 SGHNT, CDR2 YYREEE (reference sequence). CDR3 nucleotides: TGTGCCAGCAGCCGCAGGTCCGGGACAGGATTCGGCTACACCTTC. Residues: CASSRRSGTGFGYTF.

The chain links TRBV6-6 to TRBJ2-1; 11 bases map to TRBD2. Germline CDR1 is MNHNY and CDR2 is SVGAGI (reference sequence). This CDR3 region has 15 residues. V gave up 2 bases and J gave up 4 bases; unmatched junction bases: 1. The CDR3 loop reads CASSYGTSGYNEQFF. CDR3 sequence (DNA): TGTGCCAGCAGTTACGGGACTAGCGGATACAATGAGCAGTTCTTC.

The chain is built from TRBV5-1 and TRBJ2-3; D is possibly TRBD1 (6 bases). Germline lookup yields CDR1 SGHRS and CDR2 YFSETQ. The CDR3 contains 16 residues. Trimming took 3 bases from V and 6 from J, leaving 20 bases between them. In DNA, the CDR3 is TGCGCCAGCAGCTCTTCCCCCGGGACACCAGGGGATACGCAGTATTTT. This translates into CASSSSPGTPGDTQYF.

V gene TRBV5-1 combines with J gene TRBJ2-3, with 10 bases matching TRBD2. The length of the CDR3 is 17 residues. The V segment lost 7 bases and the J segment 2 bases; nucleotides outside the gene matches: 13. Germline CDR1 and CDR2: SGHRS and YFSETQ. The CDR3 sequence: CASGIGRTSGYTDTQYF. The CDR3 bases are TGCGCCAGCGGCATCGGTAGGACTAGCGGATACACAGATACGCAGTATTTT.

This clone appeared once. V and J are TRBV6-5 and TRBJ2-3, with D perhaps TRBD2 (6 bases). V lost 7 bases and J lost 2, with 16 bases in between. In germline, CDR1 is MNHEY, CDR2 SVGAGI. The CDR3 runs 15 residues. CDR3 coding DNA: TGTGCCAGCACCTCCCCCCGGGACTTCACAGATACGCAGTATTTT. This translates into CASTSPRDFTDTQYF.

The chain has TRBV24-1 and TRBJ2-3, with D uncertain. Germline V gene sequence: CDR1 KGHDR, CDR2 SFDVKD. CDR3 length: 14 amino acids. Deletions cut 8 bases from V and 5 bases from J, with 16 bases between. The CDR3 sequence: CATMPSFGIDTQYF. DNA of the CDR3: TGTGCCACCATGCCGAGTTTCGGTATAGATACGCAGTATTTT.

The gene calls are TRBV7-6 and TRBJ2-1, with 7 bases identical to TRBD2. The CDR3 consists of 15 residues. Per germline, CDR1 SGHVS and CDR2 FNYEAQ. Trimming removed 2 bases from V and 0 bases from J; junction bases left unmatched: 1. The CDR3 nucleotides are TGTGCCAGCAGCTTATTAGCGGGCTCCTACAATGAGCAGTTCTTC. The encoded protein is CASSLLAGSYNEQFF.

This chain joins TRBV3-1 (or the pseudogene TRBV3-2) and TRBJ2-2; 8 bases align to TRBD1. Germline assignment: CDR1 LGHDT and CDR2 YNNKEL (reference sequence). Unmatched junction bases numbered 2, after V lost 5 bases and J lost 0 bases. This CDR3 has 15 amino acids. In DNA form, the CDR3 reads TGTGCCAGCAGCGGGACAGGTACGAACACCGGGGAGCTGTTTTTT. Its protein is CASSGTGTNTGELFF.

This chain uses TRBV11-2 with TRBJ2-7; 9 nucleotides agree with TRBD1. The germline V gene encodes CDR1 SGHAT and CDR2 FQNNGV. This CDR3 has 14 amino acids. Trimming at V came to 3 bases and at J to 5 bases, leaving 5 bases not matched to a gene. CDR3 in amino acids: CASSFGQGKNEQYF. The CDR3 DNA follows: TGTGCCAGCAGCTTTGGACAGGGGAAAAACGAGCAGTACTTC. The full variable domain, in which reference TRBV11-2 and TRBJ2-7 provide the parts outside the CDR3, is EAGVAQSPRYKIIEKRQSVAFWCNPISGHATLYWYQQILGQGPKLLIQFQNNGVVDDSQLPKDRFSAERLKGVDSTLKIQPAKLEDSAVYLCASSFGQGKNEQYFGPGTRLTVT.

The rearrangement links TRBV11-3 to TRBJ2-3; D uncertain. V was shortened by 4 bases and J by 2 bases, with 4 bases between the two germline ends. The CDR3 is 12 residues long. Per the germline V gene, CDR1 is SGHNT and CDR2 is YENEEA. CDR3 DNA: TGTGCCAGCAGCTCAAACACAGATACGCAGTATTTT. Protein: CASSSNTDTQYF.